What follows are 26 T cell receptor beta chains derived from one specimen sequenced in a study of response to subunit inactivated influenza vaccine. One entry per CDR3 protein, called by TCRdb with MiXCR from the RT-PCR reads. The table shows about 540,000 distinct CDR3 sequences, with roughly a quarter occurring only once. This same sample was also part of a study on T cells expressing NK-cell markers. That publication notes: TCR beta cDNA was made by 5'RACE template switching with UMIs.

Sequences were derived from CD4+ T cells sorted from PBMCs, sampled 11 to 12 days after vaccination. Receptor source: a man in his fifties or sixties who received an inactivated influenza vaccine.

This clonotype has just a few counts. The J gene is TRBJ2-7, the V gene TRBV10-3, with 9 bases lining up with TRBD1. The CDR3 length is 15 residues. The V and J ends lost 8 bases and 3 bases, in that order; junction bases with no gene match: 11. Germline CDR1 reads ENHRY; CDR2 reads SYGVKD. The CDR3 nucleotides read TGTGCCATCGGAGCCGGGGACAGGGATAGCTACGAGCAGTACTTC. This translates into CAIGAGDRDSYEQYF.

The V gene is TRBV28, the J gene TRBJ2-1; possibly TRBD1 or TRBD2 for D (5 bases each). The V and J ends lost 5 bases and 2 bases respectively, with 16 bases between them. CDR3 length: 16 residues. Germline V CDR1 and CDR2: MDHEN, SYDVKM. The CDR3 DNA sequence: TGTGCCAGCAGTCCATGGACGGGACCTACCTACAATGAGCAGTTCTTC. Protein sequence: CASSPWTGPTYNEQFF.

The chain is built from TRBV5-6 and TRBJ2-1; 7 nucleotides match TRBD1. The V and J ends lost 6 bases and 2 bases, in that order; junction bases with no gene match: 8. The germline CDR1 and CDR2 sequences are SGHDT and YYEEEE. The CDR3 is made up of 15 amino acids. CDR3 DNA sequence: TGTGCCAGCACTGACAGGGTAATAACCTACAATGAGCAGTTCTTC. This codes for CASTDRVITYNEQFF.

The chain is built from TRBV6-2 or TRBV6-3 and TRBJ2-7; 12 nucleotides agree with TRBD1. Germline CDR1 is MNHEY and CDR2 is SVGEGT. With 2 bases clipped from V and 1 base from J, the junction kept 3 bases outside the gene matches. This CDR3 has 16 residues. The CDR3 nucleotides are TGTGCCAGCAGTTACGAGGGACAGGGGGCTTCCTACGAGCAGTACTTC. Translating it yields CASSYEGQGASYEQYF.

This clonotype has ten or more counts. The chain combines TRBV20-1 with TRBJ1-2, with TRBD1 matching 8 bases. The CDR3 has 16 residues. The germline CDR1 and CDR2 sequences are DFQATT and SNEGSKA (reference sequence). V was clipped by 0 bases and J by 8 bases; unmatched bases: 14. In DNA, the CDR3 is TGCAGTGCTAGAGATCATGGGAGCGGGACAGGCCAGGGCTACACCTTC. It specifies CSARDHGSGTGQGYTF.

The rearrangement joins TRBV9 to TRBJ2-1; 9 bases map to TRBD2. Looked up from germline, CDR1 is SGDLS and CDR2 is YYNGEE. The CDR3 is 15 residues long. Losses at the gene ends were 3 bases for V and 0 bases for J; bases not matched to a gene: 1. Written as DNA, the CDR3 is TGTGCCAGCAGCGCTAGCGGGAACTCCTACAATGAGCAGTTCTTC. This sequence encodes CASSASGNSYNEQFF.

The chain uses TRBV3-1 and TRBJ1-2; D may be TRBD1 (6 bases). The germline V gene has CDR1 LGHDT and CDR2 YNNKEL (reference sequence). The CDR3 is made up of 17 amino acids. V shed 4 bases and J shed 4 bases, with 22 bases lying between them. The CDR3 sequence: CASSLREGVARSYGYTF. In DNA form, the CDR3 reads TGTGCCAGCAGCCTGCGTGAGGGGGTGGCGAGGAGCTATGGCTACACCTTC.

The genes are TRBV10-3 and TRBJ2-1, with TRBD2 matching over 12 bases. V lost 4 bases to trimming and J lost 0 bases; unmatched junction nucleotides: 1. This CDR3 region has 16 residues. Looked up from germline, CDR1 is ENHRY and CDR2 is SYGVKD. CDR3 protein: CAISGTSGASYNEQFF. In DNA, the CDR3 is TGTGCCATCAGTGGGACTAGCGGGGCCTCCTACAATGAGCAGTTCTTC.

The chain uses TRBV20-1 and TRBJ2-1; TRBD1 or TRBD2 may be the D gene (5 bases each). The CDR3 extends over 15 amino acids. CDR1 is DFQATT, CDR2 SNEGSKA, per germline (reference sequence). Trimming pared 5 bases from V and 0 bases from J, leaving 14 bases between. This CDR3 is CSAVGPLNSYNEQFF. Written as DNA, the CDR3 is TGCAGTGCTGTGGGACCTCTTAACTCCTACAATGAGCAGTTCTTC.

This clonotype was counted between two and nine times. The chain couples TRBV28 to TRBJ1-5; 8 bases map to TRBD1. This CDR3 spans 15 amino acids. With 10 bases clipped from V and 5 bases from J, the junction kept 13 bases outside the gene matches. The V gene's germline CDR1 is MDHEN and CDR2 SYDVKM. The CDR3 DNA sequence: TGTGCCACCCTGACTAGGCAGGGGGCCTATCAGCCCCAGCATTTT. The encoded protein is CATLTRQGAYQPQHF.

This clonotype was counted a few times. The chain uses TRBV9 and TRBJ2-3; D possibly corresponds to TRBD2 (6 bases). The V gene lost 5 bases and the J gene lost 0 bases, with 10 bases spanning the gap. Germline assignment: CDR1 SGDLS and CDR2 YYNGEE. CDR3 length: 14 amino acids. The CDR3 coding sequence is TGTGCCAGCAGGGCGGGATTAAGCACAGATACGCAGTATTTT. Translated: CASRAGLSTDTQYF. Filled out from reference TRBV9 and TRBJ2-3, the complete variable domain reads DSGVTQTPKHLITATGQRVTLRCSPRSGDLSVYWYQQSLDQGLQFLIQYYNGEERAKGNILERFSAQQFPDLHSELNLSSLELGDSALYFCASRAGLSTDTQYFGPGTRLTVL.

This clonotype has only one observation. The rearrangement uses TRBV27 and TRBJ2-7; perhaps TRBD1 as D (6 bases). Germline assignment: CDR1 MNHEY and CDR2 SMNVEV (reference sequence). This CDR3 spans 15 amino acids. The ends were cut back, 3 bases at V and 5 bases at J, with 17 bases in the middle. This chain's CDR3 is CASSFRTARGNEQYF. CDR3 nucleotide sequence: TGTGCCAGCAGTTTCAGGACAGCGAGAGGGAACGAGCAGTACTTC.

The rearrangement joins TRBV7-2 to TRBJ2-1, with D perhaps being TRBD1 or TRBD2 (5 bases each). Germline CDR1 is SGHTA and CDR2 is FQGNSA. This CDR3 is 16 amino acids long. The V and J ends lost 4 bases and 1 base respectively, with 14 bases between them. CDR3 bases: TGTGCCAGCAGCTCAAACACAGGCGGGTCCTACAATGAGCAGTTCTTC. Encoded protein: CASSSNTGGSYNEQFF.

CDR3 DNA sequence: TGCGCCAGCAGCCAAGGAGGGTACGGAGCAGGGGGAGGCTCACCCCTCCACTTT. Protein sequence: CASSQGGYGAGGGSPLHF. The V call is TRBV4-1, the J call TRBJ1-6; 7 bases are a match to TRBD1. The germline V gene encodes CDR1 MGHRA and CDR2 YSYEKL. J was trimmed by 10 bases and V by 1 base; bases with no gene match: 16. The CDR3 is made up of 18 amino acids.

Many counts were recorded for this clonotype. The chain uses TRBV12-3 or TRBV12-4 and TRBJ2-2; D remains ambiguous. Trimming stripped 1 base from V and 4 bases from J, with 10 bases between. CDR3 length equals 15 residues. The CDR3, as DNA: TGTGCCAGCAGTTTAGGGGTGACGGTCACCGGGGAGCTGTTTTTT. Translated, it gives CASSLGVTVTGELFF.

This clonotype was detected ten times or more. The chain joins TRBV7-3 to TRBJ2-1; tentative D call: TRBD2 (6 bases). Germline V lookup: CDR1 SGHTA, CDR2 FQGTGA. The CDR3 is 13 residues long. Trimming removed 5 bases at V and 7 bases at J, with 12 bases between. The CDR3 loop is CASSPGTSNEQFF. The CDR3 DNA is TGTGCCAGCAGCCCCGGGACTTCAAATGAGCAGTTCTTC.

The V gene is TRBV19, the J gene TRBJ2-1, with 16 bases fitting TRBD2. Trimming at V came to 1 base and at J to 8 bases, leaving 5 bases not matched to a gene. The CDR3 has 17 amino acids. Germline V lookup: CDR1 LNHDA, CDR2 SQIVND (reference sequence). In DNA, the CDR3 is TGTGCCAGTAGTATAGTTTTGGGGACTAGCGGGGGGGATGAGCAGTTCTTC. This gives the protein CASSIVLGTSGGDEQFF.

This clonotype was counted between two and nine times. The CDR3 DNA follows: TGCAGTGCTAACCAGGCGCGCACAGATACGCAGTATTTT. Translation: CSANQARTDTQYF. This chain joins TRBV20-1 and TRBJ2-3, with D uncertain. V was trimmed by 4 bases and J by 1 base, leaving 9 bases between them. CDR1 is DFQATT, CDR2 SNEGSKA, per germline (reference sequence). The CDR3 extends over 13 amino acids.

J is TRBJ2-4 and V is TRBV6-2 or TRBV6-3; 10 bases are shared with TRBD1. V lost 4 bases, J lost 3 bases, and 9 bases stayed unmatched. CDR3 length: 17 residues. CDR1 is MNHEY, CDR2 SVGEGT, per germline. The CDR3 region is CASSWVGTGDRKNIQYF. The CDR3 coding sequence is TGTGCCAGCAGTTGGGTCGGGACAGGGGATCGCAAAAACATTCAGTACTTC.

This chain uses TRBV7-3 with TRBJ2-3; weak D call: TRBD1 (5 bases). The V end lost 1 base, the J end lost 1 base, and 21 bases lay between the germline ends. The length of the CDR3 is 19 residues. Germline CDR1 is SGHTA and CDR2 is FQGTGA. CDR3 coding DNA: TGTGCCAGCAGCTTAAGGCAGGGCCCGGCACGGTGGGGCACAGATACGCAGTATTTT. Translation gives CASSLRQGPARWGTDTQYF. Complete variable domain (other parts from reference TRBV7-3 and TRBJ2-3): GAGVSQTPSNKVTEKGKYVELRCDPISGHTALYWYRQSLGQGPEFLIYFQGTGAADDSGLPNDRFFAVRPEGSVSTLKIQRTERGDSAVYLCASSLRQGPARWGTDTQYFGPGTRLTVL.

This clonotype was picked up a small number of times. The chain carries TRBV24-1 and TRBJ1-2; the D is unclear. Per germline, CDR1 KGHDR and CDR2 SFDVKD. Trimming shortened V by 9 bases and J by 0 bases, and 10 bases separated the two germline ends. The CDR3 has 13 residues. The CDR3 DNA reads TGTGCCACCTCTACGCGAGCTAACTATGGCTACACCTTC. Translating it yields CATSTRANYGYTF.

J is TRBJ2-3 and V is TRBV10-2; D is possibly TRBD1 (6 bases). V lost 6 bases, J lost 4 bases, and 11 bases lay in between. CDR3 length equals 13 residues. Germline lookup yields CDR1 WSHSY and CDR2 SAAADI. DNA for the CDR3: TGCGCCAGCAGCGGGACACCGGCAGATACGCAGTATTTT. Protein sequence: CASSGTPADTQYF.

V usage is TRBV20-1 and J usage is TRBJ2-5, with D possibly being TRBD2 (5 bases). There are 14 residues in the CDR3. CDR1 and CDR2 (germline): DFQATT, SNEGSKA (reference sequence). CDR3 nucleotide sequence: TGCAGGCCCTGTGGGCGGGCGATCCAAGAGACCCAGTACTTC. It encodes CRPCGRAIQETQYF.

The V gene is TRBV7-2, the J gene TRBJ1-6; 7 bases fit TRBD1. The germline V gene has CDR1 SGHTA and CDR2 FQGNSA. With V trimmed by 1 base and J by 7 bases, 4 bases remained unmatched. There are 15 residues in the CDR3. The CDR3: CASSLEAGGNSPLHF. The CDR3 nucleotides are TGTGCCAGCAGCTTAGAGGCAGGGGGGAATTCACCCCTCCACTTT. The full variable domain, with the rest looked up from reference TRBV7-2 and TRBJ1-6, is GAGVSQSPSNKVTEKGKDVELRCDPISGHTALYWYRQSLGQGLEFLIYFQGNSAPDKSGLPSDRFSAERTGGSVSTLTIQRTQQEDSAVYLCASSLEAGGNSPLHFGNGTRLTVT.

The rearrangement uses TRBV4-1 and TRBJ1-2; no clear D. Trimming stripped 0 bases from V and 8 bases from J, with 10 bases between. Germline CDR1 reads MGHRA; CDR2 reads YSYEKL. The CDR3 totals 13 residues. CDR3 residues: CASSQEWGEGYTF. Written as DNA, the CDR3 is TGCGCCAGCAGCCAAGAATGGGGTGAAGGCTACACCTTC.

This chain connects TRBV2 to TRBJ1-1, with D uncertain. The CDR3 is made up of 12 amino acids. The germline CDR1 and CDR2 sequences are SNHLY and FYNNEI. V was cut by 7 bases and J by 10 bases, with 16 bases left in between. CDR3 bases: TGTGCCAGCATTCTTGACCAACTGGGAGCTTTCTTT. It specifies CASILDQLGAFF.